This TCR beta chain originates from a study of blood T cell repertoires in COVID-19. Study-wide context: The United States, Italy and Spain supplied acute and convalescent COVID-19 samples. PBMCs, B-cell-depleted T cells, or T cells provided the cDNA or gDNA that made up the material.

Germline V CDR1 and CDR2: MNHEY, SMNVEV (reference sequence). The CDR3 is 15 amino acids. V was cut by 5 bases and J by 0 bases, with 13 bases left in between. Profiled with immunoSEQ multiplex PCR; TCRdb holds only in-frame clones, not every one. In the table there are 150,000 to 200,000 clones, about nine tenths of which are singletons. Cohorts were assigned according to the clinical history that participants reported. What the recovered Cohort 3 donors had was two negative PCRs, clearance, or symptom resolution. This chain uses TRBV27 with TRBJ1-2; the D gene is possibly TRBD1 (5 bases). Sequenced material: PBMCs or T cells enriched from blood (not recorded which). The TCR sequence derives from a woman under 30 who had recovered from COVID-19. The CDR3 loop reads CASSPMTVANYGYTF. As DNA, the CDR3 is TGTGCCAGCAGTCCAATGACAGTTGCTAACTATGGCTACACCTTC.